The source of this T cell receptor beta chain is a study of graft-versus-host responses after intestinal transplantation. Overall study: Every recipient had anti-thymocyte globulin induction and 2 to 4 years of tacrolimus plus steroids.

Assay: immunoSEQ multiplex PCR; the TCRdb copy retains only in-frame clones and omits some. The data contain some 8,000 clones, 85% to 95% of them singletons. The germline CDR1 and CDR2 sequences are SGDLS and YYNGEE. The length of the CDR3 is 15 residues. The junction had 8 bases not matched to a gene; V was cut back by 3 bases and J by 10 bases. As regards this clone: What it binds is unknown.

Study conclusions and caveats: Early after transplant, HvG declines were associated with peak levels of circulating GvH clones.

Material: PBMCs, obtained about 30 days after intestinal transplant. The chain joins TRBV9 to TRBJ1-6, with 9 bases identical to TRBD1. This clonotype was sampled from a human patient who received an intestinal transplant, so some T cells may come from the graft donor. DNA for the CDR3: TGTGCCAGCAGCGAGAGACAGGGGACAGGGTCACCCCTCCACTTT. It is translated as CASSERQGTGSPLHF. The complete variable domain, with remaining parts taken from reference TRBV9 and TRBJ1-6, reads DSGVTQTPKHLITATGQRVTLRCSPRSGDLSVYWYQQSLDQGLQFLIQYYNGEERAKGNILERFSAQQFPDLHSELNLSSLELGDSALYFCASSERQGTGSPLHFGNGTRLTVT.